This T cell receptor beta chain was recorded in a study of blood T cell repertoires in COVID-19. Study as a whole: Samples taken during acute and convalescent COVID-19 were collected in the United States, Italy and Spain. PBMCs, B-cell-depleted T cells, or T cells provided the cDNA or gDNA that made up the material.

Germline V gives CDR1 LNHDA, CDR2 SQIVND (reference sequence). Trimming left V 4 bases short and J 5 bases short, with 15 bases between. This CDR3 has 15 amino acids. Per the study methods: From reference gene primer amplification, estimates of nucleated cell counts were derived. Sequencing used immunoSEQ multiplex PCR; TCRdb keeps in-frame clones, though not all of them. Clonal size and the V and J genes are those of that table, whereas D and trimming came from the DNA. Of about 35,000 clones in the sample, about 90% were seen once. V gene TRBV19 combines with J gene TRBJ1-5, with D tentatively TRBD1 (6 bases). This clonotype was obtained from a human donor in a cohort sampled during active COVID-19. The sample consisted of peripheral blood. The CDR3 is CASSRQGQPDQPQHF. The CDR3 DNA follows: TGTGCCAGTAGTAGACAAGGACAGCCGGATCAGCCCCAGCATTTT.